This T cell receptor (beta chain) was found in a study of T-cell memory formation after mild COVID-19. J was trimmed by 3 bases and V by 5 bases; bases with no gene match: 4. The CDR3 extends over 14 amino acids. The germline V gene encodes CDR1 MNHEY and CDR2 SMNVEV (reference sequence). Libraries for TCRalpha and TCRbeta carried sample barcodes and unique molecular identifiers via 5'RACE. TCRdb recomputed calls from the 5' RACE reads with MiXCR, one row per CDR3 protein. The table has 84,000 or so distinct CDR3 sequences, about 15% seen once. The TCR sequence derives from an adult woman who had mild COVID-19 (a few samples of this study predate the infection). Cell type and time point are not known. Sequencing was carried out using PBMCs or a T cell subset sorted from them (not recorded which). The genes are TRBV27 and TRBJ2-3; TRBD2 aligns across 8 bases. The CDR3 DNA follows: TGTGCCAGCAGTAGCGGGAGATTTACAGATACGCAGTATTTT. Amino acid sequence: CASSSGRFTDTQYF.